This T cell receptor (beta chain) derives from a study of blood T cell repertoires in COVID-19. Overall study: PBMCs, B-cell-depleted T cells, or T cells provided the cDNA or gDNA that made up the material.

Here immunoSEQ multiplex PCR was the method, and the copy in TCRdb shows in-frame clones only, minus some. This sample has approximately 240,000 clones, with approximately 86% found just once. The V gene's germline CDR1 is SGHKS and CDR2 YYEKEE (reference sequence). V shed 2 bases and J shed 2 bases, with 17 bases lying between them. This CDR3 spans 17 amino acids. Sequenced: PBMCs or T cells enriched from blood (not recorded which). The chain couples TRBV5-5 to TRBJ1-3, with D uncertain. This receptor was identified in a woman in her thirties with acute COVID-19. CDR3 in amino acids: CASSLKAGMLTGNTIYF. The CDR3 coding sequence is TGTGCCAGCAGCTTAAAGGCAGGAATGTTAACTGGAAACACCATATATTTT. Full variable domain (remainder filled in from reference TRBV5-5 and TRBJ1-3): DAGVTQSPTHLIKTRGQQVTLRCSPISGHKSVSWYQQVLGQGPQFIFQYYEKEERGRGNFPDRFSARQFPNYSSELNVNALLLGDSALYLCASSLKAGMLTGNTIYFGEGSWLTVV.